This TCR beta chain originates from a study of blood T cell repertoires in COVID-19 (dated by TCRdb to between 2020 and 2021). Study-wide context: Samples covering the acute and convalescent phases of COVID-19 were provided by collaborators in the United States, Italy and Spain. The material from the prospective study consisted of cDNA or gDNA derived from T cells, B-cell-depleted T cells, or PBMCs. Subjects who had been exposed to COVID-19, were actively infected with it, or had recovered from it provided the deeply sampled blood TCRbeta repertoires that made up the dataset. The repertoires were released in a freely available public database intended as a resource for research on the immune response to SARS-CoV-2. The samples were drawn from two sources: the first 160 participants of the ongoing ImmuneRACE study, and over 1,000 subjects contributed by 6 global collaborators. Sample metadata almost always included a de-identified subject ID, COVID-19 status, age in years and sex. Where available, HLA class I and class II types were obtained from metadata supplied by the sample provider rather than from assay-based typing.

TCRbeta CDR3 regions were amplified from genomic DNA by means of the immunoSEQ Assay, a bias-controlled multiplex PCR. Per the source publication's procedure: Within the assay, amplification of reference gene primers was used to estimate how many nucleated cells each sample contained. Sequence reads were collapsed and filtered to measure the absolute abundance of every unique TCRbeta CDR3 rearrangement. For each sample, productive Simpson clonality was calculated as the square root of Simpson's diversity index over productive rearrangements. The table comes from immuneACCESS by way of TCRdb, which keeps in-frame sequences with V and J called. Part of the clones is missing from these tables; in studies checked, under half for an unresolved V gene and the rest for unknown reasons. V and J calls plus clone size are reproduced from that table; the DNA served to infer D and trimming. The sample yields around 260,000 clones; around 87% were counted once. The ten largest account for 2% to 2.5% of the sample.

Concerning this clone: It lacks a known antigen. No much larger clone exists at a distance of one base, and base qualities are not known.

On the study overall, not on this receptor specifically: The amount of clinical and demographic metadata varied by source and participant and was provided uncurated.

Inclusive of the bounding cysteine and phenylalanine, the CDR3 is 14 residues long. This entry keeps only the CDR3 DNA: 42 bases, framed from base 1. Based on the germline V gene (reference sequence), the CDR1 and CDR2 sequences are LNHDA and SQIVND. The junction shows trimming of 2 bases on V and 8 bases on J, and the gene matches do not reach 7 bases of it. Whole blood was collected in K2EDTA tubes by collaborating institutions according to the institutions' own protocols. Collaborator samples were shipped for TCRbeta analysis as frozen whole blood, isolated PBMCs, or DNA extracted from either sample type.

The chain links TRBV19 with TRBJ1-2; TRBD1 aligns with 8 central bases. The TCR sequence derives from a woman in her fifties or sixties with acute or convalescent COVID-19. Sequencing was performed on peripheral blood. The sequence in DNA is TGTGCCAGTAGTATACTCAGGGGGCCGGAGGGCTACACCTTC. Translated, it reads CASSILRGPEGYTF. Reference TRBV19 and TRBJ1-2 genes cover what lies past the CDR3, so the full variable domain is DGGITQSPKYLFRKEGQNVTLSCEQNLNHDAMYWYRQDPGQGLRLIYYSQIVNDFQKGDIAEGYSVSREKKESFPLTVTSAQKNPTAFYLCASSILRGPEGYTFGSGTRLTVV.